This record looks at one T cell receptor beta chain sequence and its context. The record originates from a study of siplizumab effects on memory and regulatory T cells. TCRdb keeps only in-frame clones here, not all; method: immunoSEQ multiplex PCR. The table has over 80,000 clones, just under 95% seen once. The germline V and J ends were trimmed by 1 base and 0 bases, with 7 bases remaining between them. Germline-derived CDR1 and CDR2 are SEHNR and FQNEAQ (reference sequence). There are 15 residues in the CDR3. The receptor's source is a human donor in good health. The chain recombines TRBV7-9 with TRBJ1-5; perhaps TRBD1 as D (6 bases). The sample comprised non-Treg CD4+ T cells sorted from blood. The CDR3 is CASSLDRDSNQPQHF. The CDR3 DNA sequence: TGTGCCAGCAGCTTAGACAGGGATAGCAATCAGCCCCAGCATTTT. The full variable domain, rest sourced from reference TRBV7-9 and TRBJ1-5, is DTGVSQNPRHKITKRGQNVTFRCDPISEHNRLYWYRQTLGQGPEFLTYFQNEAQLEKSRLLSDRFSAERPKGSFSTLEIQRTEQGDSAMYLCASSLDRDSNQPQHFGDGTRLSIL.